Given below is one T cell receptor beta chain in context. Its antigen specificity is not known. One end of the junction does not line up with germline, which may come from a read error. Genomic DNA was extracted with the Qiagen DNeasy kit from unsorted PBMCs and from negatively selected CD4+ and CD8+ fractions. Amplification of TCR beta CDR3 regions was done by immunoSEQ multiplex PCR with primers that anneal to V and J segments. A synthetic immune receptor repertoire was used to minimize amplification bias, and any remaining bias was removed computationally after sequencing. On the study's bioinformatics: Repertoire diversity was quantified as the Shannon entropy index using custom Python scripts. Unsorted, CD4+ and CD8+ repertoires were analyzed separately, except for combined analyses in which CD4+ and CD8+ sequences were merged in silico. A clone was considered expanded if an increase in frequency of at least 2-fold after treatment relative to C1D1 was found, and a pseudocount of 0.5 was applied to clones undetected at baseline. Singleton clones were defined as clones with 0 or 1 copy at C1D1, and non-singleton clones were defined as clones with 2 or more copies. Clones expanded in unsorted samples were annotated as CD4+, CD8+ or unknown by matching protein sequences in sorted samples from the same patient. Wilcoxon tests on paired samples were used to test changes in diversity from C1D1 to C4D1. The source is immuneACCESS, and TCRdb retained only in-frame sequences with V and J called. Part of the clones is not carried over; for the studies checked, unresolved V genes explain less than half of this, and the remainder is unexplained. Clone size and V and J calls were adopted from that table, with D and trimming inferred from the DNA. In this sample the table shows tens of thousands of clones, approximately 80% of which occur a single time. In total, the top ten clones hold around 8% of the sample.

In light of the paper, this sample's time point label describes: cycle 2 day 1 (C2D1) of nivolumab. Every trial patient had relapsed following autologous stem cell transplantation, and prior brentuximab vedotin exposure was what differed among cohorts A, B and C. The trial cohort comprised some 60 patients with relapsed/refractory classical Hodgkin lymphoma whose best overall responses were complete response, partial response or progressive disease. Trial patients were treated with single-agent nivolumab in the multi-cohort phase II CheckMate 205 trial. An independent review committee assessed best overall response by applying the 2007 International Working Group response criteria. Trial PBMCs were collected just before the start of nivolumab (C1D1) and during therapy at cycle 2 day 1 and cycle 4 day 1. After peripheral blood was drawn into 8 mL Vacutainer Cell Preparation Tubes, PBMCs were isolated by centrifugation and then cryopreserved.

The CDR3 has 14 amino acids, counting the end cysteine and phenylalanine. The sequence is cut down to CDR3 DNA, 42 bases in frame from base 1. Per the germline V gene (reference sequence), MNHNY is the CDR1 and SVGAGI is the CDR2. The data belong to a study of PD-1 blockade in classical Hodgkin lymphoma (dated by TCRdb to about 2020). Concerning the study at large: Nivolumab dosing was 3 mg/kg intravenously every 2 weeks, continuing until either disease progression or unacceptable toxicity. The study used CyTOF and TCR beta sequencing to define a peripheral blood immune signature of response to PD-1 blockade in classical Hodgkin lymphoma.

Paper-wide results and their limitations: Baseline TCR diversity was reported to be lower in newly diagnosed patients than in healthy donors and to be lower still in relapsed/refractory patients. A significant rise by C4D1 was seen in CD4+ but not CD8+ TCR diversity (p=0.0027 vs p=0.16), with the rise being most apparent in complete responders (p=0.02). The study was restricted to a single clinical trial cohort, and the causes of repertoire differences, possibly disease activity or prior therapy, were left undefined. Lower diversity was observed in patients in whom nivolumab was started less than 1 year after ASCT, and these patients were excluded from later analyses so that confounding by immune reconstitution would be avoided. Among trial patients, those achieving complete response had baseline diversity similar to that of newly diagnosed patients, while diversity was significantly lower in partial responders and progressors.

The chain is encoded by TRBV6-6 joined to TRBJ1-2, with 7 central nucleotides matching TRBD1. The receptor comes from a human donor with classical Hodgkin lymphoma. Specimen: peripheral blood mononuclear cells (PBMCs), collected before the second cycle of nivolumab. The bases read TGTGCCAGCAGTTACTCGACAGGGACGGTGGGTCTCGCCTTC. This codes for CASSYSTGTVGLAF.